This T cell receptor (beta chain) was sequenced during a study of beta chain features in type 1 diabetes. Study results and limitations: When cDNA is sequenced, cells with high TCR expression could be over-represented.

On this clone itself: The antigen is undetermined.

V lost 4 bases and J lost 7, with 13 bases in between. The germline CDR1 and CDR2 sequences are MGHRA and YSYEKL. There are 14 residues in the CDR3. The authors reverse transcribed all of the isolated RNA, so sequencing captured expressed TCRB transcripts. Generated by immunoSEQ multiplex PCR, the TCRdb table keeps only in-frame clones and is missing some. The sample consists of under 550,000 clones, roughly 11% of them appearing once. The chain carries TRBV4-1 and TRBJ1-4; a possible D gene is TRBD1 (5 bases). The sequencing sample was made of naive CD4+ T cells from blood. This sequence originates from a woman younger than 35 in good health. The CDR3, as DNA: TGCGCCAGCAGCCTAAGGTCCGGGGGTGAAAAACTGTTTTTT. Residues: CASSLRSGGEKLFF.